This TCR beta chain was recorded in a study of blood T cell repertoires in COVID-19. Generated by immunoSEQ multiplex PCR, the TCRdb table keeps only in-frame clones and is missing some. This table has over 100,000 clones, around three quarters appearing once. The CDR3 has 15 residues. Trimming left V 1 base short and J 5 bases short, with 12 bases between. The V gene's germline CDR1 is SGHVS and CDR2 FQNEAQ. J is TRBJ2-1 and V is TRBV7-8, with a weak D call TRBD2 (5 bases). The receptor was isolated from a human donor in a cohort sampled during active or convalescent COVID-19. Source material: peripheral blood. CDR3 sequence (DNA): TGTGCCAGCAGCTTAGGGACTCAGCCGAACAATGAGCAGTTCTTC. Translation: CASSLGTQPNNEQFF.